The entry below gives a single TCR beta chain sequence along with its context. The sample carries other DNA sequences with the same CDR3. Across under 25 US areas, participants ranged in age from roughly 18 to 95 years. The CDR3 runs to 15 residues. The ends were cut back, 1 base at V and 3 bases at J, with 10 bases in the middle. The germline CDR1 and CDR2 sequences are SGHTA and FQGNSA. This specimen comes from a study of blood T cell repertoires in COVID-19. Study information: PBMCs, B-cell-depleted T cells, or T cells provided the cDNA or gDNA that made up the material.

Some clones are missing from TCRdb's copy, which holds only in-frame ones; the method was immunoSEQ multiplex PCR. This repertoire shows under 200,000 clones, roughly 83% found once; its top ten account for under 4.5%. The material sequenced was PBMCs or T cells enriched from blood (not recorded which). This clonotype was sampled from a woman aged 45-65 years who had recovered from COVID-19. The chain employs TRBV7-2 and TRBJ1-5; D gene uncertain. Here the CDR3 DNA reads TGTGCCAGCAGCTTAGGGCGGAGCTTCAATCAGCCCCAGCATTTT. Its protein is CASSLGRSFNQPQHF.